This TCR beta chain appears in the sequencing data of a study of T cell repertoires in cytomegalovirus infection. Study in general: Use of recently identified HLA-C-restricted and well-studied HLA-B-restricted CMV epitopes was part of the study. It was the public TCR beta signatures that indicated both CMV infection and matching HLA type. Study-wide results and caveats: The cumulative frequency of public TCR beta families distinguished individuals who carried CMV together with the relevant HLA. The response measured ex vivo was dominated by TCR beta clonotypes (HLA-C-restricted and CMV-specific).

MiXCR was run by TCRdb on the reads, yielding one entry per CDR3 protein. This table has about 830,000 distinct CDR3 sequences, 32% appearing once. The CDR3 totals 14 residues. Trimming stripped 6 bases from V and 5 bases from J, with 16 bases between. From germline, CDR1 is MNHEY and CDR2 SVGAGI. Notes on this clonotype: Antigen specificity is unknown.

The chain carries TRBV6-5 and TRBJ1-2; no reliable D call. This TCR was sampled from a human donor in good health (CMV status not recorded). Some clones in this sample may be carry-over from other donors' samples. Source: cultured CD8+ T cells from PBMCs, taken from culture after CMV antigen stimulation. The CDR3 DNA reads TGTGCCAGCAGCAAGGACGACGGTGCTTATGGCTACACCTTC. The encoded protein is CASSKDDGAYGYTF.